Listed here are 15 T cell receptor beta chains from one sample, sequenced in a study of response to subunit inactivated influenza vaccine. TCRdb re-called the RT-PCR reads through MiXCR, storing one row per CDR3 protein. The repertoire holds around 170,000 distinct CDR3 sequences, with about 10% as singletons. Sequences were derived from CD8+ T cells sorted from PBMCs, sampled roughly 24 months after vaccination. These receptor sequences come from a man aged 50-75 years who received an inactivated influenza vaccine.

This clonotype was detected a few times. The chain joins TRBV12-3 or TRBV12-4 to TRBJ2-7; the match to TRBD1 covers 8 bases. This CDR3 spans 16 amino acids. J gave up 2 bases and V 5 bases, and 11 bases lay outside the gene matches. In DNA form, the CDR3 reads TGTGCCAGCAGTCCACCTCCGGGACAGGCTCCCTACGAGCAGTACTTC. Protein product: CASSPPPGQAPYEQYF.

This clonotype was observed many times. The chain joins TRBV30 to TRBJ1-2, with D unclear. CDR1 GTSNPN and CDR2 SVGIG come from the germline V gene (reference sequence). This CDR3 has 11 amino acids. Trimming removed 1 base at V and 2 bases at J, with 2 bases between. CDR3 in amino acids: CAWSENYGYTF. The CDR3 bases are TGTGCCTGGAGTGAAAACTATGGCTACACCTTC.

This chain links TRBV29-1 with TRBJ2-7; TRBD2 aligns across 14 bases. Germline CDR1 reads SQVTM; CDR2 reads ANQGSEA. The CDR3 runs 14 residues. V lost 4 bases to trimming and J lost 3 bases; unmatched junction nucleotides: 2. The CDR3 DNA is TGCAGCGTTGGCGGACTAGCGGGGGGCTACGAGCAGTACTTC. It encodes CSVGGLAGGYEQYF.

This clonotype turned up a few times. V gene TRBV7-9 combines with J gene TRBJ2-3; D is possibly TRBD1 (6 bases). In germline, CDR1 is SEHNR, CDR2 FQNEAQ (reference sequence). CDR3 length equals 15 residues. V lost 3 bases to trimming and J lost 3 bases, with 13 bases between them. CDR3 DNA: TGTGCCAGCAGCTTTTCAGGGGAAGTTACAGATACGCAGTATTTT. As protein: CASSFSGEVTDTQYF.

This clonotype has ten or more counts. J is TRBJ2-7 and V is TRBV7-9, with a weak D call TRBD1 (5 bases). V shed 2 bases and J shed 1 base, with 12 bases lying between them. Per germline, CDR1 SEHNR and CDR2 FQNEAQ (reference sequence). The CDR3 extends over 15 amino acids. CDR3: CASSLSPGSSYEQYF. In DNA form, the CDR3 reads TGTGCCAGCAGCTTATCTCCAGGGTCATCCTACGAGCAGTACTTC.

The gene calls are TRBV4-3 and TRBJ1-1, with TRBD1 matching over 7 bases. The junction had 14 bases not matched to a gene; V was cut back by 0 bases and J by 4 bases. This CDR3 region has 18 residues. Germline lookup yields CDR1 LGHNA and CDR2 YSLEER. CDR3 DNA sequence: TGCGCCAGCAGCCAAGATTTCCCAGGGGGTTCACACTCCACTGAAGCTTTCTTT. This translates into CASSQDFPGGSHSTEAFF.

The chain combines TRBV4-3 with TRBJ2-1; 7 bases fit TRBD1. This CDR3 has 16 amino acids. After removal of 1 base from V and 3 bases from J, the junction contained 6 bases not matched to a gene. Looked up from germline, CDR1 is LGHNA and CDR2 is YSLEER. The CDR3 coding sequence is TGCGCCAGCAGCCAAGTAGGGGGCTCCATCTACAATGAGCAGTTCTTC. It specifies CASSQVGGSIYNEQFF.

This clonotype was picked up many times. The chain links TRBV7-6 to TRBJ2-7; no clear D. The length of the CDR3 is 14 residues. The germline gives CDR1 SGHVS, CDR2 FNYEAQ. Trimming took off 1 base at V and 1 base at J, with 8 bases between the two ends. This CDR3 is CASSLVGDSYEQYF. In DNA form, the CDR3 reads TGTGCCAGCAGCTTAGTAGGAGATTCCTACGAGCAGTACTTC.

This clonotype was counted ten times or more. The chain uses TRBV4-3 and TRBJ2-2; either TRBD1 or TRBD2 may fit D (6 bases each). The length of the CDR3 is 18 residues. Per the germline V gene, CDR1 is LGHNA and CDR2 is YSLEER. Between the trimmed V and J ends, which lost 2 bases and 5 bases, there was a span of 21 bases. The CDR3 loop reads CASSQPHPGAGRTGELFF. In DNA form, the CDR3 reads TGCGCCAGCAGCCAACCCCACCCGGGGGCAGGGCGTACCGGGGAGCTGTTTTTT.

A note on this clonotype: Since a much larger clone is just one base distant, this may be a read error. V is TRBV5-6 and J is TRBJ1-2; D gene uncertain. The CDR3 is 12 amino acids. Trimming shortened V by 6 bases and J by 7 bases, and 13 bases separated the two germline ends. CDR1 SGHDT and CDR2 YYEEEE come from the germline V gene. The CDR3 bases are TGTGCCAGCACCTCCGCCCTGAGTGGCTACACCTTC. It encodes CASTSALSGYTF.

This clonotype was detected ten times or more. V usage is TRBV3-1 and J usage is TRBJ2-5; tentative D call: TRBD2 (5 bases). The germline V gene has CDR1 LGHDT and CDR2 YNNKEL (reference sequence). V was cut by 1 base and J by 2 bases, with 8 bases left in between. The CDR3 has 14 amino acids. CDR3 sequence (DNA): TGTGCCAGCAGCCAAGCTAGCCAGCAAGAGACCCAGTACTTC. Translation: CASSQASQQETQYF.

The chain employs TRBV2 and TRBJ2-2; D remains unclear. V lost 7 bases and J lost 2, with 11 bases in between. The CDR3 runs 14 residues. From germline, CDR1 is SNHLY and CDR2 FYNNEI. CDR3 sequence reads: CASTGRVNTGELFF. The CDR3 DNA sequence: TGTGCCAGCACCGGACGCGTAAACACCGGGGAGCTGTTTTTT. Looking up the rest from reference TRBV2 and TRBJ2-2 gives the full variable domain: EPEVTQTPSHQVTQMGQEVILRCVPISNHLYFYWYRQILGQKVEFLVSFYNNEISEKSEIFDDQFSVERPDGSNFTLKIRSTKLEDSAMYFCASTGRVNTGELFFGEGSRLTVL.

This chain links TRBV15 with TRBJ2-6; D gene unclear. Germline assignment: CDR1 LNHNV and CDR2 YYDKDF (reference sequence). Trimming pared 1 base from V and 6 bases from J, leaving 7 bases between. CDR3 size: 14 residues. The CDR3 spells CATSRASLANVLTF. CDR3 in DNA: TGTGCCACCAGCAGAGCCTCTTTGGCCAACGTCCTGACTTTC.

This clonotype was detected only a few times. The CDR3 loop reads CASSLTARTGSNNEQFF. The CDR3 region has the DNA TGTGCCAGCAGCTTAACGGCTCGGACAGGCTCGAACAATGAGCAGTTCTTC. The V gene is TRBV11-2, the J gene TRBJ2-1; TRBD1 matches 7 bases. This CDR3 comprises 17 residues. Trimming took 2 bases from V and 5 from J; bases not matched to a gene: 12. Germline CDR1 reads SGHAT; CDR2 reads FQNNGV.

The table lists this clonotype with a few counts. The V and J genes are TRBV28 and TRBJ2-5, with 10 positions matching TRBD2. The CDR3 is 14 amino acids. Germline CDR1 and CDR2: MDHEN and SYDVKM. V gave up 5 bases and J gave up 3 bases; unmatched junction bases: 3. The CDR3 region has the DNA TGTGCCAGCAGTATTCTAGCGGGAGAAGAGACCCAGTACTTC. It translates to CASSILAGEETQYF.